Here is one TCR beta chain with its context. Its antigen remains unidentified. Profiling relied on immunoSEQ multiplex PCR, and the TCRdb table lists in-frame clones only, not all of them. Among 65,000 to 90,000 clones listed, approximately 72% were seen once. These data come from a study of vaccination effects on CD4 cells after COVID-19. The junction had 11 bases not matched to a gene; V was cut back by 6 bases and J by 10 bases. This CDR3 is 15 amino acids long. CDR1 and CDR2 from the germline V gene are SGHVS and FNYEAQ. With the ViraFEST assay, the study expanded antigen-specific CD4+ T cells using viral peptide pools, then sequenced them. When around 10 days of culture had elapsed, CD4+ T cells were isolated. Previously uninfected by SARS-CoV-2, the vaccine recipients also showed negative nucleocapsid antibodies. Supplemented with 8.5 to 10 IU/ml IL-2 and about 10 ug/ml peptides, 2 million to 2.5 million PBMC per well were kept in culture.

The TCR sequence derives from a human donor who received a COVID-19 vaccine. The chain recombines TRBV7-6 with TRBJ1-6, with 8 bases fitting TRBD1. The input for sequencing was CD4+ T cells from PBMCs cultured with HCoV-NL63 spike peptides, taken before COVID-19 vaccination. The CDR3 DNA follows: TGTGCCAGCAGTTTACAGGGGGAGTTCGGATCACCCCTCCACTTT. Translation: CASSLQGEFGSPLHF. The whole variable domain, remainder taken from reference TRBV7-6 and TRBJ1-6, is GAGVSQSPRYKVTKRGQDVALRCDPISGHVSLYWYRQALGQGPEFLTYFNYEAQQDKSGLPNDRFSAERPEGSISTLTIQRTEQRDSAMYRCASSLQGEFGSPLHFGNGTRLTVT.